The entry below describes one TCR beta chain. Its antigen is still unknown. Mismatch with germline at one junction end may stem from a read error. The data were taken from a study of blood T cells in healthy people across ages (dated by TCRdb to the mid-2010s). Regarding the study in general: In model experiments, template switching captured roughly one uniquely barcoded TCR beta cDNA molecule for every two T cells. Age-related changes in TCR beta repertoire diversity were measured in the study by deep sequencing normalized with unique cDNA molecular identifiers. The donors were divided into four age groups: young (average about 15 years), middle-aged (around 41), aged (about 61) and long-lived (around 87). To avoid experimental bias, donors of different ages were distributed randomly across sequencing lanes. The study analyzed two additional independent replicas of 1 million unique cDNA reads from the same blood draw for two donors, one aged 18 to 29 and one aged 80 or older. Findings and caveats that apply to the study as a whole: The percentage of naive T cells measured by flow cytometry correlated strongly with observed TCR beta diversity. Because the CMV infection status of the donors was unknown, age-related changes in expanded clonotypes may potentially have been confounded. Observed TCR beta diversity per million T cells fell roughly linearly with age, and a significant reduction was already apparent by age roughly 40. Compared with the aged group, more naive CD4+ T cells, fewer expanded clones and increased TCR diversity were shown by the long-lived group, suggesting age selection. Because profiling used bulk unsorted PBMCs, naive and antigen-experienced compartments could not be compared conclusively. Estimates of total diversity based on one million sequenced T cells were considered lower bounds and underestimates.

The donors were roughly 40 Caucasian individuals from Russia, aged roughly 6 to 100 years, who were systemically healthy. Ten milliliters of peripheral blood were drawn from each donor into EDTA-treated Vacutainer tubes. PBMCs were isolated by Ficoll-Paque density-gradient centrifugation, with at least 6.5 million obtained per sample. Total RNA, at least 5 micrograms per sample, was extracted from PBMCs with Trizol reagent. For every donor, an aliquot of PBMCs went through flow cytometry to measure the percentages of naive CD45RAhigh/CD27high T cells. The library was prepared using 5' RACE. Instrument used: Illumina HiSeq 2500. A second PCR of roughly 7 to 12 cycles was run with a J-beta primer mix and a sample-barcoded 5' primer. A template-switch 5' adaptor carrying 12 random nucleotides introduced a unique molecular identifier onto each TCR beta cDNA molecule. At least 3 million CDR3-containing paired-end reads were obtained from each sample. First-strand cDNA was synthesized from all RNA with the Mint cDNA synthesis kit, primed by a TRBC-specific oligonucleotide. Following uracil-DNA glycosylase treatment, all cDNA underwent a first 18-cycle PCR with the universal primers M1SS and BC2_uni_R. As for the original processing: Normalization of each sample was performed by random selection of 1 million high-quality reads, each carrying a distinct molecular identifier. Instead of being binned into consensus sequences, reads that shared molecular identifiers were thrown out. MiTCR, set to a Q25 quality threshold and the strictest error-elimination algorithm, was used for CDR3 identification, clonotype clustering and error correction. A nonparametric unseen species model with Euler transformation was used to estimate a lower bound on total TCR beta diversity. The public reads were reanalyzed by TCRdb: fastp trimming at Q25, MiXCR alignment, in-frame beta chains only. Rows merge per CDR3 protein into single entries with the most common DNA and genes. The authors' filters were not applied to this entry. The sample table holds 600,000 to 800,000 distinct CDR3 sequences, of which more than 45% were seen once. Roughly 14% of the sample belongs to the ten largest clones.

The CDR3 holds 21 amino acids from the cysteine to the phenylalanine. Here the CDR3 DNA is all that survives: 63 bases in frame from base 1. Reading the germline V gene (reference sequence) gives CDR1 LGHDT and CDR2 YNNKEL. Sequenced material: blood. The chain employs TRBV3-1 and TRBJ2-1; TRBD2 lines up with 9 middle nucleotides. The sequence came from a woman over 75 in good health. The DNA reads as follows: TGCGCCAACAGCCAAGGGCATCCTCTTGCGGGAGGGCCTTTGGCCTACAATGAGCAGTTCTTC. This is translated as CANSQGHPLAGGPLAYNEQFF.